A selection of T cell receptor beta chains follows, all from one sample in a study of vaccination and CD4 T cells after COVID-19. Each CDR3 protein gets one entry after TCRdb re-called the PCR reads with MiXCR. This sample has about 19,000 distinct CDR3 sequences, with about 60% found just once. This material consisted of CD4+ T cells from blood, taken after SARS-CoV-2 vaccination. The receptors were gathered from a human donor who had recovered from COVID-19. Each CDR3 is given with its conserved first and last residue. The D gene is left open where the match is weak. Size is omitted from some rows. Given values are once, few, many or a class for expanded clones.

clone_size j_call cdr3_length d_call v_call cdr3_aa cdr3_nt
- TRBJ2-5 16 TRBD2 TRBV15 CATSRVPLTGRETQYF TGTGCCACCAGCAGAGTACCCCTGACCGGGAGGGAGACCCAGTACTTC
- TRBJ2-7 14 TRBD1 TRBV24-1 CATREHRGYYEQYF TGTGCCACCAGGGAACACAGGGGTTACTACGAGCAGTACTTC
few TRBJ2-3 15 TRBD2 TRBV6-5 CASSYSSGRGDTQYF TGTGCCAGCAGTTACTCGAGCGGGAGGGGTGATACGCAGTATTTT
- TRBJ2-1 16 TRBD2 TRBV4-1 CASSEPLAGVYNEQFF TGCGCCAGCAGCGAACCATTGGCGGGAGTCTACAATGAGCAGTTCTTC
- TRBJ2-5 15 - TRBV7-6 CASSSSGGPQETQYF TGTGCCAGCAGTAGCAGTGGGGGGCCCCAAGAGACTCAGTACTTC
- TRBJ2-3 15 - TRBV24-1 CATSDGQLRTDTQYF TGTGCCACCAGCGACGGGCAGCTCCGCACAGATACGCAGTATTTT
- TRBJ2-7 16 TRBD1 TRBV6-5 CASSYRGQGAAYEQYF TGTGCCAGCAGTTACCGCGGACAGGGGGCCGCCTACGAGCAGTACTTC
few TRBJ2-7 14 - TRBV6-1 CASKQTLGSYEQYF TGTGCCAGCAAACAGACTCTAGGGTCCTACGAGCAGTACTTC
- TRBJ2-7 15 - TRBV2 CASSDGGDISYEQYF TGTGCCAGCAGTGATGGAGGGGATATCTCCTACGAGCAGTACTTC
- TRBJ1-4 14 - TRBV10-3 CAISESADNEKLFF TGTGCCATCAGTGAGTCGGCTGATAATGAAAAACTGTTTTTT
- TRBJ2-7 12 - TRBV2 CASRTESYEQYF TGTGCCAGCCGGACGGAGTCCTACGAGCAGTACTTC
- TRBJ2-7 11 - TRBV19 CASSSAYEQYF TGTGCCAGTAGCAGCGCCTACGAGCAGTACTTC
- TRBJ2-7 16 - TRBV20-1 CSARRAFGRITYEQYF TGCAGTGCTAGGCGTGCGTTTGGACGGATTACCTACGAGCAGTACTTC
- TRBJ2-5 17 TRBD2 TRBV6-1 CASRKTSGRALGETQYF TGTGCCAGCAGGAAGACTAGCGGGAGGGCCTTGGGGGAGACCCAGTACTTC
few TRBJ2-7 14 TRBD2 TRBV10-3 CAIGGGLGLNEQYF TGTGCCATCGGGGGGGGACTGGGCCTGAACGAGCAGTACTTC
- TRBJ1-4 13 TRBD1 TRBV6-5 CASSYRGQEKLFF TGTGCCAGCAGTTACAGGGGGCAGGAAAAACTGTTTTTT
- TRBJ2-1 17 - TRBV20-1 CSARDSGRPKTYNEQFF TGCAGTGCTAGAGATTCGGGTCGCCCGAAAACCTACAATGAGCAGTTCTTC
- TRBJ2-3 17 TRBD2 TRBV7-3 CASSPGRLAGGVDTQYF TGTGCCAGCAGCCCGGGACGACTAGCGGGAGGAGTAGATACGCAGTATTTT
- TRBJ2-5 13 - TRBV20-1 CSARDALTRGQYF TGCAGTGCCAGGGATGCACTGACCCGAGGCCAGTACTTC
- TRBJ2-3 14 - TRBV5-1 CASSLSPGADTQYF TGCGCCAGCAGCTTGTCTCCAGGGGCAGATACGCAGTATTTT
- TRBJ2-3 12 - TRBV12-3/TRBV12-4 CASSPGPDTQYF TGTGCCAGCAGCCCTGGCCCAGATACGCAGTATTTT
- TRBJ2-1 15 TRBD2 TRBV20-1 CSAGLAGSSYNEQFF TGCAGTGCTGGTCTAGCGGGGAGCTCCTACAATGAGCAGTTCTTC
- TRBJ2-1 17 TRBD2 TRBV15 CATSREGAGGPWNEQFF TGTGCCACCAGCAGAGAGGGGGCGGGAGGGCCGTGGAATGAGCAGTTCTTC
few TRBJ2-7 15 - TRBV20-1 CSARIPEGREYEQYF TGCAGTGCTAGAATCCCGGAGGGCAGGGAATACGAGCAGTACTTC
- TRBJ1-6 15 - TRBV6-5 CASSYSGRYNSPLHF TGTGCCAGCAGTTACTCTGGTCGTTATAATTCACCCCTCCACTTT
- TRBJ1-1 13 - TRBV18 CASSPGIAEDAFF TGTGCCAGCTCACCGGGGATCGCCGAGGATGCTTTCTTT
- TRBJ2-1 19 TRBD2 TRBV24-1 CATSDPTSGRESSYNEQFF TGTGCCACCAGTGATCCGACTAGCGGGAGGGAGAGCTCCTACAATGAGCAGTTCTTC
- TRBJ2-5 12 - TRBV10-3 CAIGTGEETQYF TGTGCCATCGGGACGGGGGAAGAGACCCAGTACTTC
- TRBJ1-5 13 - TRBV20-1 CSIGQSSNQPQHF TGCAGTATAGGACAAAGTAGCAATCAGCCCCAGCATTTT